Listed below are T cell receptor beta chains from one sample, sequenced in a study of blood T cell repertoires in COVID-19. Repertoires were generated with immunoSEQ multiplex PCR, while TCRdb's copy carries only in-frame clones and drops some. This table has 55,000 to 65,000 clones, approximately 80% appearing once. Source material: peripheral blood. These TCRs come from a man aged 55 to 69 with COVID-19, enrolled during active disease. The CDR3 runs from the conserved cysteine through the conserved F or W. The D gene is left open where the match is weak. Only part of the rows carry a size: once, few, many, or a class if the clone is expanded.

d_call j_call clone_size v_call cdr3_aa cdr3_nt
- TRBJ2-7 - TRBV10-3 CAISESGGYEQYF TGTGCCATCAGTGAGTCGGGCGGGTACGAGCAGTACTTC
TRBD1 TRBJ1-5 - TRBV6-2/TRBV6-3 CASSPVSTGGRQPQHF TGTGCCAGCAGCCCCGTCTCGACAGGGGGGCGTCAGCCCCAGCATTTT
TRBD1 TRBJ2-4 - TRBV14 CASSHRGHNIQYF TGTGCCAGCAGCCACAGGGGGCACAACATTCAGTACTTC
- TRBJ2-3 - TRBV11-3 CASSPLLKPYIDTQYF TGTGCCAGCAGCCCCCTCCTAAAACCGTATATAGATACGCAGTATTTT
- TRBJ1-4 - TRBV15 CATSTQLATNEKLFF TGTGCCACCAGCACTCAACTTGCAACTAATGAAAAACTGTTTTTT
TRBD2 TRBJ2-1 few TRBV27 CASRPRAREGWGNEQFF TGTGCCAGCAGACCCAGGGCGCGGGAGGGTTGGGGGAATGAGCAGTTCTTC
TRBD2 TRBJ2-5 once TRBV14 CASSPGGPETQYF TGTGCCAGCAGCCCGGGAGGGCCGGAGACCCAGTACTTC
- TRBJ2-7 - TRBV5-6 CASSYLAATYEQYF TGTGCCAGCAGCTACCTGGCGGCGACCTACGAGCAGTACTTC
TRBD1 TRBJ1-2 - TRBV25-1 CASSDPGQGKVRVTF TGTGCCAGCAGTGACCCGGGACAGGGTAAAGTGCGTGTCACCTTC
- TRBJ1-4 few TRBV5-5 CASSLVGEGANEKLFF TGTGCCAGCAGCTTGGTAGGGGAGGGGGCTAATGAAAAACTGTTTTTT
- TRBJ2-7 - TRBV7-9 CASGGTAAYEQYF TGTGCCAGCGGGGGGACAGCAGCCTACGAGCAGTACTTC
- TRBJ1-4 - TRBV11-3 CASSHPRRGEKLFF TGTGCCAGCAGTCATCCTCGGCGGGGTGAAAAACTGTTTTTT
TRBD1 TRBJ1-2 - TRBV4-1 CASSPSPTGGGNYGYTF TGCGCCAGCAGCCCTTCCCCCACAGGGGGTGGAAACTATGGCTACACCTTC
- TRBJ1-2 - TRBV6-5 CASRISLNSEDGYTF TGTGCCAGCAGAATTAGCCTAAATAGTGAGGATGGCTACACCTTC
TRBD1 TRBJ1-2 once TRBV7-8 CASSLAEGAGNYGYTF TGTGCCAGCAGCTTAGCAGAGGGGGCCGGTAACTATGGCTACACCTTC
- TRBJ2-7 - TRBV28 CASSLRLSFYEQYF TGTGCCAGCAGTTTGCGACTGAGCTTCTACGAGCAGTACTTC
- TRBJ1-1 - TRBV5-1 CASSPAGGNTEAFF TGCGCCAGCAGCCCCGCCGGGGGGAACACTGAAGCTTTCTTT
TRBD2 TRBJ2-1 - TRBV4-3 CASSQTRTSSGPSYNEQFF TGCGCCAGCAGCCAAACTCGAACCTCTAGCGGGCCATCCTACAATGAGCAGTTCTTC
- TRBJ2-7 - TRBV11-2 CASSLLNDEQYF TGTGCCAGCAGCTTACTAAACGACGAGCAGTACTTC
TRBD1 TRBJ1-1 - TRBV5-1 CASSRGQLATEAFF TGCGCCAGCAGCCGGGGACAGCTGGCCACTGAAGCTTTCTTT
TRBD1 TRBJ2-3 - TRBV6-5 CASGDRAVDTQYF TGTGCCAGCGGGGACAGGGCTGTAGATACGCAGTATTTT
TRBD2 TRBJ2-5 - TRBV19 CASSISAWAGGRQETQYF TGTGCCAGTAGTATTTCTGCCTGGGCGGGGGGGAGGCAAGAGACCCAGTACTTC
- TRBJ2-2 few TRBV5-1 CASSPRGFLNTGELFF TGCGCCAGCAGCCCCCGGGGGTTTCTGAACACCGGGGAGCTGTTTTTT
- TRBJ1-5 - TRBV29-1 CSVVGQGNQPQHF TGCAGCGTTGTTGGTCAGGGAAATCAGCCCCAGCATTTT
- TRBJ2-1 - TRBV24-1 CATSDPVGDRRQFF TGTGCCACCAGTGATCCCGTCGGGGATCGGCGGCAGTTCTTC
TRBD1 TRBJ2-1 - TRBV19 CASNLQGAVEQFF TGTGCCAGTAATCTACAGGGGGCGGTTGAGCAGTTCTTC
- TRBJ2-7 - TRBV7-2 CASSLSPGDYEQYF TGTGCCAGCAGCTTGAGCCCCGGGGACTACGAGCAGTACTTC
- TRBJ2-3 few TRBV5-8 CASSLAETSRVTQYF TGTGCCAGCAGCTTGGCCGAAACTAGCAGAGTTACGCAGTATTTT
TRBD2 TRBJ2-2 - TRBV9 CASSPLSRLAGLGANTGELFF TGTGCCAGCAGCCCCTTGTCGAGACTAGCGGGATTAGGAGCGAACACCGGGGAGCTGTTTTTT
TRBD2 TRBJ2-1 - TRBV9 CASSKGTSEHNEQFF TGTGCCAGCAGCAAAGGGACTAGCGAACACAATGAGCAGTTCTTC
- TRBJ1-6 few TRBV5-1 CASSDRGRRHDSPLHF TGCGCCAGCAGCGACCGTGGGAGGCGTCACGATTCACCCCTCCACTTT
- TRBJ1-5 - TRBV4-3 CASSQERGISNQPQHF TGCGCCAGCAGCCAAGAACGGGGTATTAGCAATCAGCCCCAGCATTTT
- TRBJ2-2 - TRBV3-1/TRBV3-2 CASSEMNRNTGELFF TGTGCCAGCAGCGAAATGAACAGAAACACCGGGGAGCTGTTTTTT
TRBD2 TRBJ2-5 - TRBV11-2 CASSPVSGSGSQTQYF TGTGCCAGCAGCCCGGTTAGCGGGAGTGGGTCCCAGACCCAGTACTTC
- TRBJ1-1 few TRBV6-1 CASSEAPRDYF TGTGCCAGCAGTGAAGCGCCTAGGGACTACTTT
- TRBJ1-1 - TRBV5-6 CASSRGHRDTEAFF TGTGCCAGCAGCCGCGGTCACAGGGACACTGAAGCTTTCTTT
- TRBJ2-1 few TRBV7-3 CASSLSPSSYSEQFF TGTGCCAGCAGCTTATCCCCCAGTTCCTACAGTGAGCAGTTCTTC
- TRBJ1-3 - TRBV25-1 CASSEGTGTVADTIYF TGTGCCAGCAGTGAGGGAACAGGCACCGTTGCGGACACCATATATTTT
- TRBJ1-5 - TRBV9 CASSPVGANQPQHF TGTGCCAGCAGCCCCGTGGGAGCAAATCAGCCCCAGCATTTT
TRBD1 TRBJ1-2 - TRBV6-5 CASRRTGEGSYGYTF TGTGCCAGCAGACGGACAGGGGAAGGGAGTTATGGCTACACCTTC
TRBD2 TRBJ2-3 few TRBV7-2 CASSLVASGIFTDTQYF TGTGCCAGCAGCTTAGTGGCTAGCGGGATTTTCACAGATACGCAGTATTTT
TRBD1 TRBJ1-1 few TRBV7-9 CASSPRQGALSGEAFF TGTGCCAGCAGCCCCAGACAGGGGGCGCTTTCTGGAGAAGCTTTCTTT